This T cell receptor beta chain was retrieved from a study of blood T cells in healthy people across ages. Isolated PBMCs totaled at least 6 million in each sample. Combining a sample-barcoded 5' primer with a J-beta primer mix, a second PCR ran for about 7 to 11 cycles. TCRdb re-called the 5' RACE reads with MiXCR, one entry per CDR3 protein. The data contain about 590,000 distinct CDR3 sequences, 25% to 35% of them seen just once; the ten biggest clones take up 15% to 17%. Germline V gene sequence: CDR1 GTSNPN, CDR2 SVGIG (reference sequence). The V gene lost 3 bases and the J gene lost 0 bases, with 6 bases spanning the gap. The CDR3 has 13 amino acids.

The chain carries TRBV30 and TRBJ1-3, with unresolved D. This sequence was found in a woman of 80 years or more in good health. Sequenced sample: blood. The CDR3 bases are TGTGCCTGGAGGGCGATCTCTGGAAACACCATATATTTT. Protein: CAWRAISGNTIYF.